This entry features one T cell receptor (beta chain) sequence. Its antigen is undetermined. CDR3 size: 14 residues. CDR1 is DFQATT and CDR2 is SNEGSKA in the germline V gene (reference sequence). V dropped 5 bases and J dropped 0 bases, with 14 bases sitting between them. The data originate from a study of vaccination and CD4 T cells after COVID-19. Whole-study context: The convalescent population consisted of six males and four females, two of whom were of Hispanic ethnicity.

Once obtained from cultured CD4+ T cells, the DNA was sequenced using the Oncomine TCR Beta short-read assay. TCRdb reanalysed the PCR reads using MiXCR and keeps one entry per CDR3 protein. Among under 25,000 distinct CDR3 sequences, 30% to 45% were seen once, and the ten largest hold 8.6%. Stated time point: late sampling 161 to 241 days after vaccination in three convalescent patients. The treatment here: roughly ten-day PBMC culture with coronavirus spike peptide pools or control peptides (ViraFEST assay). V gene TRBV20-1 combines with J gene TRBJ2-7; a possible D gene is TRBD1 (6 bases). This TCR came from a human donor who had recovered from COVID-19. The sequencing here drew on CD4+ T cells from blood, cultured in vitro, taken about 7 months after SARS-CoV-2 vaccination. The CDR3 nucleotides are TGCAGTGCTGAAGAGGACAGATTCTCCTACGAGCAGTACTTC. Translation gives CSAEEDRFSYEQYF.